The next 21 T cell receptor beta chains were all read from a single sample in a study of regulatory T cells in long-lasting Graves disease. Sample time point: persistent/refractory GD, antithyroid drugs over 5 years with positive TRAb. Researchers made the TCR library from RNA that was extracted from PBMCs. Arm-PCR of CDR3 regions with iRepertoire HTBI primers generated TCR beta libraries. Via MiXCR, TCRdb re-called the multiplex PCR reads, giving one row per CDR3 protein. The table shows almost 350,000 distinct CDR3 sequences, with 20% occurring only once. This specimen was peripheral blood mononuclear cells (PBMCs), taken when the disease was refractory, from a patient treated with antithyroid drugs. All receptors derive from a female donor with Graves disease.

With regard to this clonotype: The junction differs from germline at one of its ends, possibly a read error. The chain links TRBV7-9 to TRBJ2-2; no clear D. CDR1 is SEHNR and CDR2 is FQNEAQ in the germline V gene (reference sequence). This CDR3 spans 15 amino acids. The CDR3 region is CASRIPTESTRELFF. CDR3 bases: TGTGCCAGCAGGATCCCCACGGAGAGCACCAGGGAGCTGTTTTTT.

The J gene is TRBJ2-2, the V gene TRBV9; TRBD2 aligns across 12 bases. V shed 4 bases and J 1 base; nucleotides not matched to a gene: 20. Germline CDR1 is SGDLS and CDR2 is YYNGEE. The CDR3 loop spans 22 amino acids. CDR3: CASSPSFRLAGVSSRNTGELFF. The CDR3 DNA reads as TGTGCCAGCAGCCCCAGTTTCCGACTAGCGGGAGTCTCTAGCAGGAACACCGGGGAGCTGTTTTTT.

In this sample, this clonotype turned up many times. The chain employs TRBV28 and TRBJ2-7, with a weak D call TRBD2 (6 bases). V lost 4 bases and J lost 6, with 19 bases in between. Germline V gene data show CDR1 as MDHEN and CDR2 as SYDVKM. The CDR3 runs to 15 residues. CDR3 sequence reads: CASSSAVWGVGEQYF. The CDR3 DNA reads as TGTGCCAGCAGTTCCGCCGTTTGGGGGGTGGGCGAGCAGTACTTC.

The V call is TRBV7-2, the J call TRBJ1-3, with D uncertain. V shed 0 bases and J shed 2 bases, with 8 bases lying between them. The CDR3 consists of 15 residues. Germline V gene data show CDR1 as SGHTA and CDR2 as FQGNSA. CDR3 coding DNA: TGTGCCAGCAGCTTAGCAGGGAACCCTGGAAACACCATATATTTT. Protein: CASSLAGNPGNTIYF.

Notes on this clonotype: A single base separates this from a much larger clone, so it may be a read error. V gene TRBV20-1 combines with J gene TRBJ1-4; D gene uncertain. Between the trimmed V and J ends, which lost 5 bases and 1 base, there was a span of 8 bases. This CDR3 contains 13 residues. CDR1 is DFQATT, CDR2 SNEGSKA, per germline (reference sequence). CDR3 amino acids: CSAADGTNEKLFF. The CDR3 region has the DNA TGCAGTGCTGCCGACGGAACTAATGAAAAACTGTTTTTT.

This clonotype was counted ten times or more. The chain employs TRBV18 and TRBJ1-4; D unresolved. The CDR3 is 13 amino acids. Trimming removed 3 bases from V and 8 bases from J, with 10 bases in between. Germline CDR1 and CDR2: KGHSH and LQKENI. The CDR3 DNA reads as TGTGCCAGCTCACCGAGAAAGGAAGAAAAACTGTTTTTT. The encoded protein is CASSPRKEEKLFF.

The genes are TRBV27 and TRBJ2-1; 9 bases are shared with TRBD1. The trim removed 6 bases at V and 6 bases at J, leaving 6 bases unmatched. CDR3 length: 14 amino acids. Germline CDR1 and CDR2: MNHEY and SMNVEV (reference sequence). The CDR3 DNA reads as TGTGCCAGCAGGGACAGGGGTGCCTTCAATGAGCAGTTCTTC. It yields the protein CASRDRGAFNEQFF.

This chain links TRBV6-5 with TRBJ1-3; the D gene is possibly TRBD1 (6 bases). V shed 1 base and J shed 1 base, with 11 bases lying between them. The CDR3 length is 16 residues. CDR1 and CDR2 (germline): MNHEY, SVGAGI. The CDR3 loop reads CASSYYGGASGNTIYF. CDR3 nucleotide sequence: TGTGCCAGCAGTTACTACGGGGGCGCGTCTGGAAACACCATATATTTT.

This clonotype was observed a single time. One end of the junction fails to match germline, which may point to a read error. The CDR3 spells CASSMNSVLNSPLHF. CDR3 nucleotides: TGTGCCAGTAGTATGAACAGTGTCCTTAATTCCCCCCTCCACTTT. The V and J genes are TRBV19 and TRBJ1-6, with D unclear. Per the germline V gene, CDR1 is LNHDA and CDR2 is SQIVND (reference sequence). This CDR3 contains 15 residues.

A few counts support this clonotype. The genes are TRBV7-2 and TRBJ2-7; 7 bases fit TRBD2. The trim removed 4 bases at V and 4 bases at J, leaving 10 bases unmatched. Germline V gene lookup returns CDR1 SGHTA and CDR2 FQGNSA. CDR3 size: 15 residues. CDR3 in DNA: TGTGCCAGCAGCTACATCGGGGGGACTTTATACGAGCAGTACTTC. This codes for CASSYIGGTLYEQYF.

The CDR3 region is CASSPPMSSYNSPLHF. CDR3 sequence (DNA): TGTGCCAGCTCACCACCTATGAGCTCCTATAATTCACCCCTCCACTTT. The chain employs TRBV18 and TRBJ1-6; D is unclear. The CDR3 sequence is 16 residues long. The V gene lost 0 bases and the J gene lost 0 bases, with 6 bases spanning the gap. The germline gives CDR1 KGHSH, CDR2 LQKENI.

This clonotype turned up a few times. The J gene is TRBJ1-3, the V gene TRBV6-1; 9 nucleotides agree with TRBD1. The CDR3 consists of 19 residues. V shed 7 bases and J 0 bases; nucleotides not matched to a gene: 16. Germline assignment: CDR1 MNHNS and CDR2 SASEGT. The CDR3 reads CASIPGTGINDLSGNTIYF. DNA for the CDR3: TGTGCCAGCATCCCCGGGACAGGGATTAACGACCTCTCTGGAAACACCATATATTTT.

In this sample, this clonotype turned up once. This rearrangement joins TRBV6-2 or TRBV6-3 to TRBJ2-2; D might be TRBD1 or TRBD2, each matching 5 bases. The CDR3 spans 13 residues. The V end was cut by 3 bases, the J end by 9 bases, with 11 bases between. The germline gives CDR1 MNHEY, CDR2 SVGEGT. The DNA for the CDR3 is TGTGCCAGCAGTTATGGGGCGGGCAGGGAGCTGTTTTTT. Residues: CASSYGAGRELFF.

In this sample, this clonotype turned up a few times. CDR3 amino acids: CASSLSSEGKEKLFF. The CDR3 DNA is TGTGCCAGCAGTTTAAGTTCGGAGGGGAAAGAAAAACTGTTTTTT. The chain is built from TRBV12-3 or TRBV12-4 and TRBJ1-4; D is perhaps TRBD1 (5 bases). This CDR3 region has 15 residues. Trimming removed 2 bases at V and 8 bases at J, with 15 bases between.

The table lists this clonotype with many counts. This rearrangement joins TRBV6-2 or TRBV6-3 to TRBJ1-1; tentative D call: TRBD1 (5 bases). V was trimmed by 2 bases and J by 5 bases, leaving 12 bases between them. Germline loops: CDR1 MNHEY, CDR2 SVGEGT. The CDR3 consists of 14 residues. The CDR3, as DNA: TGTGCCAGCAGTTACGACAGTGAATTGACTGAAGCTTTCTTT. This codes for CASSYDSELTEAFF.

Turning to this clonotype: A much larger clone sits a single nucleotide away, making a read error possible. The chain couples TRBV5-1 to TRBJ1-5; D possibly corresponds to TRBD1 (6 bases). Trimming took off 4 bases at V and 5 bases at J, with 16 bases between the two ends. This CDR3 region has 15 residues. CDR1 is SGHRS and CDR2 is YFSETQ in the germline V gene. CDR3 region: CASSQAGTMDQPQHF. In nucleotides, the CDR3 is TGCGCCAGCAGCCAGGCGGGGACAATGGATCAGCCCCAGCATTTT.

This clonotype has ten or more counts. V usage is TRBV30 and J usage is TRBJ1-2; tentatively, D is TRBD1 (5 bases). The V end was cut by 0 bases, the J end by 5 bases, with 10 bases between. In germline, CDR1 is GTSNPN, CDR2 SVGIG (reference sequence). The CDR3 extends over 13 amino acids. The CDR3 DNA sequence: TGTGCCTGGAGTGTTGGCAGGGATTATGGCTACACCTTC. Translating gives CAWSVGRDYGYTF.

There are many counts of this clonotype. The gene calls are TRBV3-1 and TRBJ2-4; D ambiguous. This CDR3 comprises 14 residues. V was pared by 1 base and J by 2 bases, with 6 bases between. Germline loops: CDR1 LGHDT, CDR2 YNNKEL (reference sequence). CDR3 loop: CASSQVETKNIQYF. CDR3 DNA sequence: TGTGCCAGCAGCCAAGTTGAGACCAAAAACATTCAGTACTTC.

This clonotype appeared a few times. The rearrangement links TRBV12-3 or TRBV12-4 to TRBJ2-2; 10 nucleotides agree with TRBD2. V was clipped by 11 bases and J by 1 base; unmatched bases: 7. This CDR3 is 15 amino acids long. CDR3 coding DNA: TGTGCCGGATCTTTAGCGGGAGGGAACACCGGGGAGCTGTTTTTT. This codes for CAGSLAGGNTGELFF.

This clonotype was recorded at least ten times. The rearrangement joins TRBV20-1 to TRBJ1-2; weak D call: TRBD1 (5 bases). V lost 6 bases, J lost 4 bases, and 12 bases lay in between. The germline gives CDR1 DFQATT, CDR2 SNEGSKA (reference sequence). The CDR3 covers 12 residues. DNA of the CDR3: TGCAGTGCACTAGGGGAGGCCTATGGCTACACCTTC. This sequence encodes CSALGEAYGYTF.

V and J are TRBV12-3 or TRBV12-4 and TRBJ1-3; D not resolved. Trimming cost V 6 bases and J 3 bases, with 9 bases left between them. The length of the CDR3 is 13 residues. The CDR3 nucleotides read TGTGCCAGCAGCAAGGTCATTGGAAACACCATATATTTT. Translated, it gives CASSKVIGNTIYF.